The sequence of this TCR beta chain was determined in a study of blood T cell repertoires in COVID-19. V gave up 5 bases and J gave up 6 bases, with 10 bases separating them. The CDR3 is 13 amino acids. Germline loops: CDR1 KGHSH, CDR2 LQKENI. Those enrolled in Seattle joined during active infection and were followed longitudinally afterward. Only a few counts were recorded for this clone. Other DNA sequences in this sample translate to the same CDR3. Authors' data handling: For nucleated cells, counts were estimated from reference gene primer amplification. TCRdb keeps only in-frame clones here, not all; method: immunoSEQ multiplex PCR. That table furnishes V, J and clone size, whereas the DNA furnished D and trimming. The sample records 150,000 to 160,000 clones, around 83% being singletons.

The source is a woman aged 60-75 years with COVID-19, enrolled during active disease. The specimen was peripheral blood. The rearrangement uses TRBV18 and TRBJ1-4; D might be TRBD1 (5 bases). The CDR3 protein is CASSRGRDEKLFF. Here the CDR3 DNA reads TGTGCCAGCTCAAGGGGTCGGGATGAAAAACTGTTTTTT.